This TCR beta chain was found in a study of shared clonotypes between healthy human individuals. Study summary: Per donor, CD8 memory used one plate, CD8 naive used two, CD4 memory used three and CD4 naive used three.

Note on this clone: Antigen specificity is unknown.

Assay used: immunoSEQ multiplex PCR; TCRdb lists only in-frame clones, some missing. The sample contains around 700,000 clones, about 91% of which appear only once. Findings and limits, study-wide: An expected dependence of interdonor clonotype sharing on sequencing depth was noted. The study drew on few donors, limiting represented genetic and exposure-history diversity. Only blood underwent sampling, and tissue repertoires likely differ.

Naive CD8 cells comprised CD45RO-negative, CCR7-positively selected cells, excluding terminally differentiated effector memory CD45RA+ cells. The specimen was naive CD8+ T cells sorted from blood. The sequence derives from a man between 25 and 39 years old in good health.

This CDR3 reads CASSFLPGGAGELFF. CDR3 sequence (DNA): TGTGCCAGCAGTTTCCTTCCTGGGGGTGCCGGGGAGCTGTTTTTT. V usage is TRBV28 and J usage is TRBJ2-2; TRBD1 or TRBD2 may be the D gene (5 bases each). The ends were cut back, 3 bases at V and 6 bases at J, with 14 bases in the middle. Germline loops: CDR1 MDHEN, CDR2 SYDVKM. The CDR3 sequence is 15 residues long.